The next 21 T cell receptor beta chains were all read from a single sample in a study of blood T cell repertoires in COVID-19. Profiled with immunoSEQ multiplex PCR; TCRdb holds only in-frame clones, not every one. The table lists roughly 300,000 clones, 65% to 90% of them singletons. The sequencing sample was made of peripheral blood. The receptors originated from a human donor in a cohort sampled during active COVID-19.

The rearrangement joins TRBV2 to TRBJ1-2; D is uncertain. The V gene lost 7 bases and the J gene lost 4 bases, with 10 bases spanning the gap. The CDR3 loop spans 12 amino acids. Germline V gene sequence: CDR1 SNHLY, CDR2 FYNNEI. In DNA form, the CDR3 reads TGTGCCAGCATGGGTCAGGCCTATGGCTACACCTTC. This gives the protein CASMGQAYGYTF.

This clone was counted a few times. The chain combines TRBV7-9 with TRBJ2-2, with D possibly TRBD1 on 5 matching bases. The V gene lost 6 bases and the J gene lost 2 bases, with 16 bases spanning the gap. Per the germline V gene, CDR1 is SEHNR and CDR2 is FQNEAQ (reference sequence). This CDR3 region has 16 residues. In nucleotides, the CDR3 is TGTGCCAGCAGGATACCGGAGACAGCAAACACCGGGGAGCTGTTTTTT. Translated: CASRIPETANTGELFF.

The genes are TRBV7-8 and TRBJ1-4; 7 bases are a match to TRBD1. V lost 3 bases, J lost 11 bases, and 9 bases stayed unmatched. In germline, CDR1 is SGHVS, CDR2 FQNEAQ. The CDR3 runs to 14 residues. Here the CDR3 reads CASSFPGQPGKLFF. CDR3 nucleotides: TGTGCCAGCAGCTTTCCGGGACAGCCGGGGAAACTGTTTTTT.

The chain links TRBV6-5 to TRBJ2-7; 7 nucleotides agree with TRBD1. The V gene end was trimmed by 6 bases and the J gene end by 0 bases; junction bases not matched to a gene: 8. Looked up from germline, CDR1 is MNHEY and CDR2 is SVGAGI. This CDR3 has 15 residues. The CDR3 sequence is CASRGNRDSSYEQYF. The CDR3 bases are TGTGCCAGCAGGGGGAACCGGGACAGCTCCTACGAGCAGTACTTC.

The V call is TRBV7-9, the J call TRBJ2-5; no reliable D call. CDR1 and CDR2 from the germline V gene are SEHNR and FQNEAQ (reference sequence). Deletions cut 5 bases from V and 2 bases from J, with 6 bases between. The CDR3 totals 12 residues. CDR3 sequence (DNA): TGTGCCAGCAGCCCCCAGCAAGAGACCCAGTACTTC. Translation: CASSPQQETQYF.

The chain has TRBV30 and TRBJ2-7; maybe TRBD1 (6 bases). Per the germline V gene, CDR1 is GTSNPN and CDR2 is SVGIG (reference sequence). The V end was cut by 0 bases, the J end by 2 bases, with 23 bases between. The CDR3 is 18 amino acids. The CDR3 DNA reads as TGTGCCTGGAGTGTAGAAAGGGGACAAAGGAAAAGAGCCTACGAGCAGTACTTC. Encoded protein: CAWSVERGQRKRAYEQYF.

The chain recombines TRBV7-9 with TRBJ2-3; the match to TRBD1 covers 11 bases. With 5 bases clipped from V and 12 bases from J, the junction kept 4 bases outside the gene matches. Germline CDR1 SEHNR, CDR2 FQNEAQ (reference sequence). The length of the CDR3 is 12 residues. In DNA, the CDR3 is TGTGCCAGCAGCGTGGACAGGGGGCGCCAGTATTTT. This sequence encodes CASSVDRGRQYF.

The count of this clone is one. V usage is TRBV5-8 and J usage is TRBJ1-5; 8 nucleotides agree with TRBD1. V shed 4 bases, J shed 3 bases, and the junction held 9 bases outside the gene matches. CDR1 is SGHTS and CDR2 is YDEGEE in the germline V gene. The CDR3 runs to 16 residues. CDR3 bases: TGTGCCAGCAGCGTGCCGGGACAGGCTATCAATCAGCCCCAGCATTTT. This codes for CASSVPGQAINQPQHF.

The chain combines TRBV5-6 with TRBJ2-5; TRBD1 might be the D (6 bases). The CDR3 is made up of 13 amino acids. Germline V gene lookup returns CDR1 SGHDT and CDR2 YYEEEE. V dropped 7 bases and J dropped 5 bases, with 15 bases sitting between them. DNA of the CDR3: TGTGCCAGCTCACAAGGGGGAAGGGAGACCCAGTACTTC. Encoded protein: CASSQGGRETQYF.

The table lists this clone with a few counts. The chain recombines TRBV9 with TRBJ1-2, with a possible D match to TRBD1 (5 bases). This CDR3 comprises 17 residues. Looked up from germline, CDR1 is SGDLS and CDR2 is YYNGEE. Trimming shortened V by 4 bases and J by 6 bases, and 25 bases separated the two germline ends. This chain's CDR3 is CASSQNRAGMDQDGYTF. The DNA of the CDR3 is TGTGCCAGCAGCCAGAACCGGGCAGGGATGGATCAGGATGGCTACACCTTC.

The gene calls are TRBV30 and TRBJ1-2; D possibly corresponds to TRBD1 (6 bases). This CDR3 is built from 13 residues. Germline CDR1 is GTSNPN and CDR2 is SVGIG (reference sequence). Trimming removed 2 bases at V and 7 bases at J, with 14 bases between. This chain's CDR3 is CAWSSGGAGGYTF. The DNA for the CDR3 is TGTGCCTGGAGTAGCGGGGGCGCGGGTGGCTACACCTTC.

The chain couples TRBV5-8 to TRBJ1-2; TRBD1 matches at 7 bases. Germline assignment: CDR1 SGHTS and CDR2 YDEGEE. CDR3 length equals 15 residues. Unmatched junction bases numbered 16, after V lost 7 bases and J lost 7 bases. In DNA form, the CDR3 reads TGTGCCAGCGGTCCTCCTTCCCGGGACAGTCTTGGCTACACCTTC. Translated: CASGPPSRDSLGYTF.

This clone is a singleton in its sample. The chain couples TRBV5-1 to TRBJ1-5; 9 nucleotides agree with TRBD1. V lost 4 bases to trimming and J lost 4 bases; unmatched junction nucleotides: 6. Per the germline V gene, CDR1 is SGHRS and CDR2 is YFSETQ. This CDR3 is built from 15 residues. The CDR3 loop is CASSLTTGGNQPQHF. The CDR3 bases are TGCGCCAGCAGCCTGACGACAGGGGGAAATCAGCCCCAGCATTTT. The full variable domain, rest sourced from reference TRBV5-1 and TRBJ1-5, is KAGVTQTPRYLIKTRGQQVTLSCSPISGHRSVSWYQQTPGQGLQFLFEYFSETQRNKGNFPGRFSGRQFSNSRSEMNVSTLELGDSALYLCASSLTTGGNQPQHFGDGTRLSIL.

The chain couples TRBV14 to TRBJ1-2; tentatively, D is TRBD1 (6 bases). This CDR3 region has 13 residues. The germline gives CDR1 SGHDN, CDR2 FVKESK. The V end lost 4 bases, the J end lost 4 bases, and 10 bases lay between the germline ends. Written as DNA, the CDR3 is TGTGCCAGCAGCCGCGGGGGGGCCTATGGCTACACCTTC. Translating it yields CASSRGGAYGYTF.

The chain joins TRBV24-1 to TRBJ2-3; maybe TRBD1 (6 bases). Per germline, CDR1 KGHDR and CDR2 SFDVKD. This CDR3 spans 15 amino acids. Trimming removed 4 bases from V and 7 bases from J, with 17 bases in between. The CDR3 region has the DNA TGTGCCACCAGTGACCAGGGGCGCCACCCCTATACGCAGTATTTT. Its protein is CATSDQGRHPYTQYF.

This chain joins TRBV11-2 and TRBJ2-7, with D perhaps matching TRBD1 (5 bases). The CDR3 runs 16 residues. Germline V gives CDR1 SGHAT, CDR2 FQNNGV. V lost 1 base to trimming and J lost 3 bases, with 16 bases between them. The CDR3 nucleotides are TGTGCCAGCAGCTTAGTAAAGGGGTCTTACGTCTACGAGCAGTACTTC. This sequence encodes CASSLVKGSYVYEQYF.

This clone has a handful of counts. The same CDR3 arises from other DNA sequences in this sample as well. This rearrangement joins TRBV12-3 or TRBV12-4 to TRBJ1-1, with unresolved D. The V gene lost 7 bases and the J gene lost 5 bases, with 14 bases spanning the gap. CDR3 length equals 13 residues. The CDR3 region has the DNA TGTGCCAGCAACAAGGGCGGAGGGACTGAAGCTTTCTTT. The encoded protein is CASNKGGGTEAFF.

A single count supports this clone. The V call is TRBV6-4, the J call TRBJ1-2, with 8 bases matching TRBD1. Per the germline V gene, CDR1 is MRHNA and CDR2 is SNTAGT. V was clipped by 6 bases and J by 0 bases; unmatched bases: 6. There are 15 residues in the CDR3. The CDR3 coding sequence is TGTGCCAGCAGCGCCGGGACAGGATCTAACTATGGCTACACCTTC. Translated: CASSAGTGSNYGYTF.

This chain connects TRBV3-1 (or the pseudogene TRBV3-2) to TRBJ1-1; D possibly corresponds to TRBD1 (6 bases). V was shortened by 2 bases and J by 2 bases, with 15 bases between the two germline ends. Germline assignment: CDR1 LGHDT and CDR2 YNNKEL (reference sequence). The CDR3 has 16 residues. CDR3 loop: CASSQPTGQINTEAFF. The CDR3 DNA sequence: TGTGCCAGCAGCCAACCTACCGGACAGATAAACACTGAAGCTTTCTTT.

CDR3 residues: CASRATYNSPLHF. The CDR3 DNA sequence: TGTGCCAGCAGGGCAACCTATAATTCACCCCTCCACTTT. The chain is built from TRBV27 and TRBJ1-6; no clear D. Germline V lookup: CDR1 MNHEY, CDR2 SMNVEV (reference sequence). Trimming took off 6 bases at V and 2 bases at J, with 5 bases between the two ends. This CDR3 is built from 13 residues.

CDR3 sequence reads: CATSDSGTGGDGYTF. DNA of the CDR3: TGTGCCACCAGTGATTCCGGGACAGGGGGCGATGGCTACACCTTC. The chain uses TRBV24-1 and TRBJ1-2; 12 bases line up with TRBD1. After removal of 2 bases from V and 6 bases from J, the junction contained 3 bases not matched to a gene. CDR1 is KGHDR and CDR2 is SFDVKD in the germline V gene. The CDR3 length is 15 residues.